This TCR beta chain was observed in a study of cytomegalovirus exposure and HLA in healthy donors (dated by TCRdb to 2017 to 2019). For context, the study as a whole: According to an earlier analysis of a few hundred of the donors, some 180 million T cells yielded 90 million to 130 million unique TCR beta sequences and around 300 Gb of sequence data. An early release covering more than 500 HLA-typed donors comprised about 290 gigabases of sequencing data and roughly 85 million unique TCR sequences. Of the roughly 400 genotyped donors, around 81% fell in the genetic ancestry cluster associated with self-reported Caucasian donors. The study was designed to test whether signatures of past pathogen exposure could be identified by cataloging public T cell receptors. The study profiled the T cell repertoires of more than 500 subjects by immunosequencing and related them to cytomegalovirus serostatus. Along with the approximately 670-subject first cohort, a separate validation cohort of about 110 different subjects was used. The study combined high-throughput TCR immunosequencing, statistical association of individual TCRs with disease status, and machine learning to predict cytomegalovirus infection status. In a later analysis, previously published TCR beta repertoires from about 640 donors were re-analyzed and high-resolution HLA genotyping was added so that TCR occurrence patterns could be studied. Rather than using new phenotypic data, the later analysis identified candidate immune exposures from TCR beta sequences and from how often those sequences occurred across donors. To decide whether each TCR beta V gene segment behaved as functional or pseudogenic, an earlier analysis of some 600 of the donors relied on high-throughput TCR beta sequencing. Donor age, sex, ethnicity and CMV serostatus were compiled together with the repertoire data. In a later genetic analysis, genome-wide SNP genotypes for 398 of the 666 donors were used, and that subset was treated as a discovery cohort. Every repertoire in the discovery cohort had been generated on one and the same sequencing platform. Class I and class II HLA loci were covered by the typing at four-digit resolution. Typing coverage differed by locus: A, B, C, DRB1 and DQB1 were typed in about 620-630 donors, DQA1 in about 500, DPA1 in approximately 610, and DPB1 in 450 to 490. Because of strong linkage in the cohort, a handful of DR-DQ haplotypes were treated as single units for association and clustering. On average, 235,054 unique TCR beta nucleotide sequences were sequenced per donor among 398 genotyped donors of the cohort, with around 19% of those sequences being non-productive.

Reading from cysteine to phenylalanine, the CDR3 counts 14 amino acids. Solely the CDR3 DNA is kept, with 42 bases framed from the first base. The V and J ends are trimmed by 6 bases and 0 bases, leaving 8 bases between them. CDR1 and CDR2 are drawn from the germline V gene: MRHNA, SNTAGT. The cohort consisted of 650 to 850 healthy bone marrow donors. At the time of sampling, all cohort members were nominally healthy, though unrecorded immune exposures were likely present. The donor was CMV seropositive and was included in the group of about 290 seropositive cohort members. A peripheral blood sample was provided by each donor, and peripheral blood mononuclear cells were used for TCR beta sequencing. The Qiagen DNeasy Blood Extraction Kit was used to extract genomic DNA from the blood cell samples. On this clone: Its antigen remains unidentified. Base qualities were left out, and no much larger clone turns up one base away.

Library preparation employed the immunoSEQ multiplex PCR assay. For the multiplex PCR, a mixture combining 60 forward primers for TCR Vbeta segments and 13 reverse primers for TCR Jbeta segments was used. The CDR3 region of rearranged TCR beta genes was amplified from genomic DNA by a multiplex PCR assay. Amplified TCR beta libraries were sequenced as 87-base-pair reads on the Illumina HiSeq System. From the authors' description of their analysis: In a later analysis, tens of millions of unique TCR beta chains were counted across the 500 to 850 repertoires, and roughly 11 million of these chains were shared by at least two donors. To remove PCR and sequencing errors, raw reads were error-corrected and collapsed into unique sequences using a nearest-neighbor algorithm that merged closely related sequences. CDR3 sequences were aligned to IMGT reference sequences to assign V, D and J gene segments. For a sequence to be retained, a match of at least six nucleotides was required to both a V gene segment and a J gene segment. A rearrangement counted as productive if the CDR3 had no stop codons and remained in frame with V and J, and every other rearrangement counted as non-productive. CDR3 was defined according to IMGT convention as the region running from the second conserved V-encoded cysteine to the conserved J-encoded phenylalanine. The earlier analysis of 500 to 750 of the donors excluded any sequence lacking an unambiguous match to a single V gene segment. In an earlier analysis of approximately 500 of the donors, a V segment was called functional when productive rearrangements were above 56.7%, and segregating when the standard deviation between donors exceeded 5%. A statistical classification framework was developed to diagnose cytomegalovirus status using the catalog of TCR beta chain sequences. A later analysis assigned V and J genes by comparing TCR nucleotide sequences with IMGT/GENE-DB human TR gene sequences. Using the TCRdist pipeline, a later analysis assigned CDR3 sequences along with most-parsimonious VDJ recombination scenarios. In a later analysis, each TCR beta chain was defined by its CDR3 amino acid sequence together with its V-gene family, and reads without a unique V-gene family were excluded. A later analysis removed roughly 590 highly shared, low-generation-probability nucleotide sequences to deal with suspected cross-contamination and a sequencing artifact. In a later analysis, a clonal expansion index was calculated for each public chain from normalized within-repertoire ranks of inferred template counts. A later analysis computed generation probabilities with a VDJ recombination model fitted to out-of-frame rearrangements, and checked the results against IGoR. A later analysis scored TCR-TCR, TCR-HLA and TCR-CMV co-occurrence with hypergeometric tests, applying a repertoire-size bias correction to TCR pairs. In a later analysis, false discovery rates were estimated by permuting HLA or CMV assignments 20 times. In a later analysis, co-occurring TCRs were grouped using DBSCAN, with TCRdist sequence similarity added in when clustering inside HLA-allele-positive subsets. Repertoires with fewer than 30,000 or more than 120,000 public chains, plus five repertoires with anomalous nucleotide sharing, were excluded from co-occurrence clustering. Here the immuneACCESS table is served through TCRdb, limited to in-frame sequences with V and J called. Missing clones are a known gap in these copies; in checked studies unresolved V genes cover under half, and the rest lacks a known reason. The DNA was the basis for D and trimming; V, J and clone size are from that table. Across this sample there are 100,000 to 150,000 clones, with 50% to 75% seen only once. The ten top clones hold under 9% of the sample.

Results the study describes overall, beyond this receptor: Because counts were too low, roughly 16 rarely observed V segments, including chromosome 9 orphons, were left out of the earlier analysis of roughly 600 of the donors. In a later genetic analysis, a missense DCLRE1C variant was associated with V-gene and J-gene trimming of TCR beta chains, and the association was replicated in an independent cohort. A cluster of highly shared sequence variants was judged likely to represent a technical artifact of the sequencing pipeline. In vitro tests confirmed that a few of the cytomegalovirus-associated TCR beta chains recognize cytomegalovirus antigens. The study listed 150 to 200 TCR beta chains as associated with cytomegalovirus. Because the 87-base-pair reads could not distinguish some IMGT-functional V segments, including TRBV6-2 and TRBV6-3, those segments were excluded. According to a later analysis, TCR association rates differed among HLA loci, with DRB1 alleles showing the most associated TCRs and HLA-C alleles showing the fewest. Across donors, most TCR sequences were observed very rarely, whereas some public TCRs were present in many individuals. When HLA alleles, especially DR and DQ, strongly co-occurred, TCR associations were difficult to assign to individual alleles. Linkage disequilibrium might explain the correlated functional status among segregating V segments, but an unknown experimental factor could not be ruled out. For the cohort, immune exposure information was limited to CMV serostatus. Sequencing depth was assumed to be roughly uniform across donors in the presence/absence analyses, though that assumption may not hold. The cohort was sequenced for TCR beta chains only, and without alpha or paired-chain data the features that could be detected were limited. In a later analysis, most CMV-associated TCR beta chains were found to appear HLA-restricted, with HLA associations seemingly driven largely by CMV exposure. Because HLA typing was unavailable for some donors at each locus, only the typed subset was used in association tests. The authors suggested that the approach could potentially be generalized to other disease states and immunological phenotypes. Compared with the approximately 700-donor mean, donors in an Asian-associated ancestry cluster had fewer N-insertions in productive TCRs, according to a later genetic analysis. Cytomegalovirus status was reported to be diagnosed by the classifier with high specificity and sensitivity in both the original and validation cohorts. In a later analysis, some 17,000 TCR beta sequences were associated with specific HLA alleles at a false discovery rate of 0.05. In a later analysis, several top co-occurrence clusters were reported to appear linked to parvovirus B19, influenza, CMV and Epstein-Barr virus. Compared with equally common non-associated chains, HLA-associated TCR beta chains in a later analysis were more clonally expanded and had lower generation probabilities. A further reported finding was that TCR beta sequences accurately predicted the HLA-A and HLA-B alleles for most subjects in the first cohort. Broadly in line with IMGT annotations, most TCR beta V segments showed up in productive rearrangements about 90% or about 30% of the time in an earlier analysis of 587 of the donors.

The specimen sequenced was PBMCs. The TCR comes from a middle-aged woman in good health and CMV-seropositive. The chain couples TRBV6-4 to TRBJ1-4; the D gene cannot be named for sure. The CDR3 sequence is CASRVSATNEKLFF. The bases are TGTGCCAGCAGGGTCAGTGCAACTAATGAAAAACTGTTTTTT.